This T cell receptor beta chain emerged from a study of control samples from healthy donors and cancer patients. The method was immunoSEQ multiplex PCR; TCRdb's version includes in-frame clones alone and lacks a portion of them. The sample lists 120,000 or so clones; roughly 84% were seen once. Per germline, CDR1 MGHDK and CDR2 SYGVNS. V was cut by 6 bases and J by 7 bases, with 19 bases left in between. This CDR3 is 14 amino acids long. The sequence came from a man aged 40-55 years in good health. The chain uses TRBV25-1 and TRBJ2-7; D ambiguous. Sequencing was performed on blood. The CDR3 here is CASRGFQFPGEQYF. The CDR3 DNA is TGTGCCAGCAGAGGTTTCCAATTTCCAGGAGAGCAGTACTTC.